Described below is a single T cell receptor (beta chain) sequence and its context. What it recognizes is unknown. Receiving focal radiation plus CTLA-4 blockade with ipilimumab were patients who had chemo-refractory metastatic non-small-cell lung cancer. Repertoires were generated with immunoSEQ multiplex PCR, while TCRdb's copy carries only in-frame clones and drops some. This sample yields 80,000 to 100,000 clones, of which 82% are seen a single time; around 3% belongs to the top ten. This entry comes from a study of radiotherapy plus CTLA-4 blockade in lung cancer. Study background: 15% to 20% of patients responded objectively, and roughly 31% achieved disease control.

This CDR3 is built from 14 residues. Unmatched junction bases numbered 9, after V lost 7 bases and J lost 5 bases. CDR1 SGHRS and CDR2 YFSETQ come from the germline V gene. Study observations and caveats: Radiotherapy plus ipilimumab was followed by expansion in blood of tumor-derived TCR clones. Together with interferon-beta, which increased in serum after radiation, early dynamic changes in blood T cell clones were reportedly the best predictors of response.

The sequencing here drew on peripheral blood, taken from a patient treated with radiotherapy plus ipilimumab. The receptor comes from a human donor with non-small cell lung cancer who had a partial response to radiotherapy plus ipilimumab. The chain combines TRBV5-1 with TRBJ2-1; 7 bases line up with TRBD2. CDR3 in DNA: TGCGCCAGCGGGGAAGTCGGGACTAACAATGAGCAGTTCTTC. It is translated as CASGEVGTNNEQFF.